Listed below are T cell receptor beta chains from one sample, sequenced in a study of T cell responses to AZD1222 COVID-19 vaccine. TCRdb keeps only in-frame clones here, not all; method: immunoSEQ multiplex PCR. The sample contains around 210,000 clones, around 94% of which appear only once. Specimen: peripheral blood, collected 28 days after the second dose of the MenACWY control vaccine. Receptors were obtained from an adult who received the MenACWY meningococcal vaccine as a control. Each CDR3 is given with its conserved first and last residue. A D gene is named only where the DNA matches it firmly. For some rows the clone size is stated as once, few or many, or as a class when expanded; others skip it.

12	TRBJ1-1	TRBV7-9	TRBD1	NA	TGTGCCAGCAGCCCACAGGGGAGAGAAGCTTTCTTT	CASSPQGREAFF
12	TRBJ2-7	TRBV28	NA	NA	TGTGCCAGCCAAATGGGGGGGCACGAGCAGTACTTC	CASQMGGHEQYF
14	TRBJ2-5	TRBV6-5	TRBD2	NA	TGTGCCAGCAGTCTTTCTACGGGAGGAGAGACCCAGTACTTC	CASSLSTGGETQYF
13	TRBJ2-3	TRBV24-1	NA	NA	TGTGCCACGGGACCGGGCCCCACCAATACGCAGTATTTT	CATGPGPTNTQYF
14	TRBJ1-2	TRBV3-1/TRBV3-2	NA	NA	TGTGCCAGCAGCCCTCCCCCGGGTTTCTATGGCTACACCTTC	CASSPPPGFYGYTF
17	TRBJ1-6	TRBV27	NA	NA	TGTGCCAGCAGGACCTCAGAGCCCCCCTTCAATAATTCACCCCTCCACTTT	CASRTSEPPFNNSPLHF
16	TRBJ2-2	TRBV7-9	NA	NA	TGTGCCAGCAGCCCCAATAGGGGTAGGTCGGCCGGGGAGCTGTTTTTT	CASSPNRGRSAGELFF
16	TRBJ1-2	TRBV7-9	NA	NA	TGTGCCAGCAGTCGCGACACTCGGACAGTGAACTATGGCTACACCTTC	CASSRDTRTVNYGYTF
17	TRBJ2-2	TRBV7-2	NA	few	TGTGCCAGCAGCCCGAGGACAGCTAGTCCTAGCACCGGGGAGCTGTTTTTT	CASSPRTASPSTGELFF
13	TRBJ1-1	TRBV5-1	NA	NA	TGCGCCAGCAGCTTCCAGGGGAACACTGAAGCTTTCTTT	CASSFQGNTEAFF
11	TRBJ2-3	TRBV6-6	NA	NA	TGTGCCAGCAGCCTCCGGGATACGCAGTATTTT	CASSLRDTQYF
15	TRBJ1-4	TRBV2	NA	NA	TGTGCCTGCCAACCCCTGGGGGTACTTAATGAAAAACTGTTTTTT	CACQPLGVLNEKLFF
13	TRBJ2-1	TRBV28	NA	NA	TGTGCCAGCAGTTTAGGTCTAGCTGATGAGCAGTTCTTC	CASSLGLADEQFF
12	TRBJ2-1	TRBV9	NA	NA	TGTGCCAGCTCGGGAGTGGACAATGAGCAGTTCTTC	CASSGVDNEQFF
13	TRBJ1-1	TRBV7-2	NA	NA	TGTGCCAGCCGCTTGGGGGGGAACACTGAAGCTTTCTTT	CASRLGGNTEAFF
13	TRBJ1-3	TRBV19	NA	NA	TGTGCCAGTAGTATAGAGGCGGGAAACACCATATATTTT	CASSIEAGNTIYF
14	TRBJ1-2	TRBV2	NA	NA	TGTGCCAGCAGTGACCAGCTTTCTAACTATGGCTACACCTTC	CASSDQLSNYGYTF
14	TRBJ2-1	TRBV29-1	TRBD2	NA	TGCAGCGTAGATAGTCGGCTAGCGGTTAGAGAGCAGTTCTTC	CSVDSRLAVREQFF
15	TRBJ2-4	TRBV28	NA	NA	TGTGCCAGCACCCCTGGGGTCCTTGAGGCGAACATTCAGTACTTC	CASTPGVLEANIQYF
14	TRBJ2-2	TRBV27	TRBD2	NA	TGTGCCTCACGAGGCGGGGGGGTCACCGGGGAGCTGTTTTTT	CASRGGGVTGELFF
15	TRBJ2-7	TRBV5-4	TRBD2	NA	TGTGCCAGCAGCCGACTAGCGGGAGGGTCCTACGAGCAGTACTTC	CASSRLAGGSYEQYF
21	TRBJ1-6	TRBV28	TRBD1	NA	TGTGCCAGCAGTTTTTCTTTCCTGACGACAGGGCAGAAAGGGCGAAATTCACCCCTCCACTTT	CASSFSFLTTGQKGRNSPLHF
14	TRBJ2-3	TRBV30	NA	NA	TGTGCCTGGAGTGTACGCAGTATTGTAGATACGCAGTATTTT	CAWSVRSIVDTQYF
12	TRBJ1-1	TRBV30	NA	NA	TGTGCCTGCGGACGGGGCGGCCCTGAAGCTTTCTTT	CACGRGGPEAFF
16	TRBJ1-1	TRBV13	NA	NA	TGTGCCAGCAGCTTAGGTAGGGGCCTGATGAACACTGAAGCTTTCTTT	CASSLGRGLMNTEAFF
15	TRBJ2-7	TRBV16	NA	NA	TGTGCCAGCAGCCGCGGGACAGCCGTCTCCTACGAGCAGTACTTC	CASSRGTAVSYEQYF
15	TRBJ2-2	TRBV11-3	NA	NA	TGTGCCAGCAGCTTAGCTCCCTTCGGAACCGGGGAGCTGTTTTTT	CASSLAPFGTGELFF
14	TRBJ1-1	TRBV28	TRBD1	NA	TGTGCCAGCAGTTTTGACAGGGTGAACACTGAAGCTTTCTTT	CASSFDRVNTEAFF
15	TRBJ2-7	TRBV9	NA	NA	TGTGCCAGCAGCGTAGCAGGCTCGAGCTCCTACGAGCAGTACTTC	CASSVAGSSSYEQYF
14	TRBJ1-5	TRBV7-2	TRBD1	NA	TGTGCCAGCAGCCTAGCGAGGGGGCATCAGCCCCAGCATTTT	CASSLARGHQPQHF
12	TRBJ2-7	TRBV6-5	NA	NA	TGTGCCAGTATTTGGGCGGGTTACGAGCAGTACTTC	CASIWAGYEQYF
15	TRBJ2-1	TRBV9	TRBD2	NA	TGTGCCAGCAGCTCATGGACTAGCGGGTACAATGAGCAGTTCTTC	CASSSWTSGYNEQFF
15	TRBJ1-5	TRBV2	NA	NA	TGTGCCAGCAGCGTAGACAGGACCTACAATCAGCCCCAGCATTTT	CASSVDRTYNQPQHF
18	TRBJ2-6	TRBV5-1	NA	NA	TGCGCCAGCAGCTTGGGTGGTCCCAGCCTCTCTGGGGCCAACGTCCTGACTTTC	CASSLGGPSLSGANVLTF
13	TRBJ1-5	TRBV24-1	NA	NA	TGTGCCACCAGTACAGGGCCTAATCAGCCCCAGCATTTT	CATSTGPNQPQHF
17	TRBJ1-3	TRBV18	TRBD1	NA	TGTGCCAGTCATACATTTGGGACAGATAGCGTCGGAAACACCATATATTTT	CASHTFGTDSVGNTIYF
16	TRBJ2-1	TRBV11-3	NA	NA	TGTGCCAGCAGCTTAGATGTCTCCGGCTCCTACAATGAGCAGTTCTTC	CASSLDVSGSYNEQFF
14	TRBJ2-1	TRBV10-3	NA	few	TGTGCCATCAGTGAGGGCTCCTCCCTCGATGAGCAGTTCTTC	CAISEGSSLDEQFF
13	TRBJ2-7	TRBV6-2/TRBV6-3	NA	NA	TGTGCCAGCAGTTACTCGATCTGGGGCGAGCAGTACTTC	CASSYSIWGEQYF
14	TRBJ1-4	TRBV19	NA	NA	TGTGCCAGTAGTATTGCTGGATCCGGGGAAAAACTGTTTTTT	CASSIAGSGEKLFF
13	TRBJ2-1	TRBV5-1	NA	NA	TGCGCCAGCAGCTGGACCTCTAAAAATGAGCAGTTCTTC	CASSWTSKNEQFF
15	TRBJ1-1	TRBV6-5	NA	NA	TGTGCCAGCAGTTACGAGGGCCGGATGAACACTGAAGCTTTCTTT	CASSYEGRMNTEAFF
13	TRBJ1-2	TRBV5-6	TRBD1	NA	TGTGCCAGCAGCTCGACAGGGGTTAATGGCTACACCTTC	CASSSTGVNGYTF
15	TRBJ1-2	TRBV28	NA	NA	TGTGCCAGCAGTTTTGCGGCCGGGACGGAGTATGGCTACACCTTC	CASSFAAGTEYGYTF
14	TRBJ2-7	TRBV5-1	NA	NA	TGCGCCAGCAACCCCAGGGGGGGGGCCTACGAGCAGTACTTC	CASNPRGGAYEQYF
14	TRBJ1-2	TRBV3-1/TRBV3-2	NA	NA	TGTGCCAGCAGCCTAGCCGGGTCTGGGCTTGGCTACACCTTC	CASSLAGSGLGYTF